The following is a T cell receptor beta chain sequence with its context. Its antigen remains unknown. Here immunoSEQ multiplex PCR was the method, and the copy in TCRdb shows in-frame clones only, minus some. This sample yields about 89,000 clones, of which roughly 90% are seen a single time; about 0.28% belongs to the top ten. The V end was cut by 2 bases, the J end by 4 bases, with 9 bases between. The CDR3 sequence is 13 residues long. Germline CDR1 is MNHEY and CDR2 is SVGAGI. This sample is drawn from a study of OX40 agonist ivuxolimab in advanced cancers. Background on the study: Three dose-escalation patients had partial responses: one with hepatocellular carcinoma and two with cutaneous melanoma. Broader study findings: Not determined was the antigen specificity of the expanded peripheral T cells. Certain nonresponders additionally had low normalized T-cell clonal expansion. By week 6 at 0.1 to 3.0 mg/kg, blood CD4+ and CD8+ T cells had expanded clonally.

The V and J genes are TRBV6-5 and TRBJ2-7; a weak D match, TRBD1 (6 bases). The TCR comes from an adult with an advanced solid tumor such as melanoma, head and neck, liver or kidney cancer. The specimen was CD4+ or CD8+ T cells sorted from blood, collected in a trial of the OX40 agonist ivuxolimab. CDR3 in amino acids: CASSYGDIYEQYF. In DNA form, the CDR3 reads TGTGCCAGCAGTTACGGGGACATTTACGAGCAGTACTTC.